The 28 T cell receptor beta chains below were found in one sample sequenced in a study of PD-1 blockade in classical Hodgkin lymphoma. Clones were sequenced by immunoSEQ multiplex PCR, and TCRdb holds only the in-frame ones, with some missing. The sample shows approximately 24,000 clones, about 80% of them seen only once. Time point denoted: cycle 4 day 1 (C4D1), after more than 5 weeks of nivolumab. Every patient had relapsed following autologous stem cell transplantation, and cohorts differed in brentuximab vedotin exposure. Here the sequenced sample was peripheral blood mononuclear cells (PBMCs), taken before the fourth cycle of nivolumab. The receptors derive from a human donor with classical Hodgkin lymphoma.

The chain couples TRBV5-1 to TRBJ2-1; 13 bases map to TRBD2. The CDR3 has 16 residues. Germline lookup yields CDR1 SGHRS and CDR2 YFSETQ. Trimming at V came to 2 bases and at J to 7 bases, leaving 6 bases not matched to a gene. Here the CDR3 reads CASSFLLAGGPNEQFF. DNA of the CDR3: TGCGCCAGCAGCTTCCTACTAGCGGGAGGGCCAAATGAGCAGTTCTTC.

The rearrangement joins TRBV28 to TRBJ2-7, with 7 nucleotides matching TRBD1. The CDR3 consists of 13 residues. The junction had 3 bases not matched to a gene; V was cut back by 4 bases and J by 3 bases. Germline lookup yields CDR1 MDHEN and CDR2 SYDVKM. This chain's CDR3 is CASSWDSYYEQYF. CDR3 bases: TGTGCCAGCAGTTGGGACAGCTACTACGAGCAGTACTTC.

The chain combines TRBV20-1 with TRBJ2-7; D unclear. Per germline, CDR1 DFQATT and CDR2 SNEGSKA (reference sequence). The V end lost 5 bases, the J end lost 6 bases, and 11 bases lay between the germline ends. The length of the CDR3 is 11 residues. The CDR3 DNA sequence: TGCAGTGCTCGCTTACGAGGCGAGCAGTACTTC. This encodes CSARLRGEQYF.

In the case of this clone: The sample has other DNA sequences that encode this CDR3 too. This rearrangement joins TRBV9 to TRBJ2-1; D gene ambiguous. CDR3 length equals 13 residues. Germline V gene data show CDR1 as SGDLS and CDR2 as YYNGEE. Between the trimmed V and J ends, which lost 2 bases and 3 bases, there was a span of 6 bases. CDR3 bases: TGTGCCAGCAGCGTTGCCGACTACAATGAGCAGTTCTTC. Amino acid sequence: CASSVADYNEQFF. Full variable domain (outside the CDR3, taken from reference TRBV9 and TRBJ2-1): DSGVTQTPKHLITATGQRVTLRCSPRSGDLSVYWYQQSLDQGLQFLIQYYNGEERAKGNILERFSAQQFPDLHSELNLSSLELGDSALYFCASSVADYNEQFFGPGTRLTVL.

The J gene is TRBJ2-7, the V gene TRBV6-9; 7 bases fit TRBD2. The V segment lost 3 bases and the J segment 2 bases; nucleotides outside the gene matches: 7. From germline, CDR1 is MNHGY and CDR2 SVAAGI. The CDR3 is 15 residues long. The CDR3 sequence is CASSYSSSGTYEQYF. DNA of the CDR3: TGTGCCAGCAGTTACTCCTCTAGCGGTACCTACGAGCAGTACTTC.

The J gene is TRBJ2-5, the V gene TRBV9, with D perhaps TRBD1 (7 bases). Looked up from germline, CDR1 is SGDLS and CDR2 is YYNGEE. V lost 0 bases, J lost 2 bases, and 11 bases lay in between. This CDR3 comprises 15 residues. CDR3 DNA: TGTGCCAGCAGCGTAGGACAGGGAGGACAAGAGACCCAGTACTTC. Residues: CASSVGQGGQETQYF.

This chain links TRBV30 with TRBJ2-7; D is possibly TRBD2 (6 bases). The CDR3 extends over 15 amino acids. Looked up from germline, CDR1 is GTSNPN and CDR2 is SVGIG (reference sequence). Trimming took off 0 bases at V and 0 bases at J, with 12 bases between the two ends. The CDR3: CAWSVVRGSSYEQYF. The DNA for the CDR3 is TGTGCCTGGAGTGTAGTTCGGGGGAGCTCCTACGAGCAGTACTTC.

V is TRBV6-7 and J is TRBJ2-7, with D possibly TRBD2 on 6 matching bases. TRBV6-7 is an ORF, with its function uncertain. CDR3 size: 11 residues. Trimming cost V 6 bases and J 12 bases, with 15 bases left between them. The CDR3 coding sequence is TGTGCCAGCAGCACTGGGAGGTTGGGGTACTTC. Translated, it gives CASSTGRLGYF.

The J gene is TRBJ1-3, the V gene TRBV30; D unclear. This CDR3 comprises 13 residues. V was pared by 1 base and J by 3 bases, with 7 bases between. CDR1 GTSNPN and CDR2 SVGIG come from the germline V gene (reference sequence). The DNA for the CDR3 is TGTGCCTGGAGTGAGGCGGATGGAAACACCATATATTTT. Translation gives CAWSEADGNTIYF.

J is TRBJ1-1 and V is TRBV5-5; 7 bases agree with TRBD1. The germline gives CDR1 SGHKS, CDR2 YYEKEE (reference sequence). CDR3 length: 13 residues. V dropped 1 base and J dropped 5; count of bases not matched to a gene: 2. The CDR3 region is CASSLRGRTEAFF. In DNA, the CDR3 is TGTGCCAGCAGCTTGAGGGGGCGGACTGAAGCTTTCTTT.

The V call is TRBV5-4, the J call TRBJ2-1, with D uncertain. The V gene lost 0 bases and the J gene lost 6 bases, with 16 bases spanning the gap. The length of the CDR3 is 16 residues. CDR1 is SGHNT and CDR2 is YYREEE in the germline V gene (reference sequence). In DNA, the CDR3 is TGTGCCAGCAGCTTGGCCGGTGATTTCTGGGTCAATGAGCAGTTCTTC. Its protein product is CASSLAGDFWVNEQFF. The complete variable domain, with remaining parts taken from reference TRBV5-4 and TRBJ2-1, reads ETGVTQSPTHLIKTRGQQVTLRCSSQSGHNTVSWYQQALGQGPQFIFQYYREEENGRGNFPPRFSGLQFPNYSSELNVNALELDDSALYLCASSLAGDFWVNEQFFGPGTRLTVL.

The chain links TRBV19 to TRBJ1-2; maybe TRBD1 (6 bases). In germline, CDR1 is LNHDA, CDR2 SQIVND (reference sequence). V dropped 7 bases and J dropped 5 bases, with 20 bases sitting between them. CDR3 size: 15 residues. Here the CDR3 DNA reads TGTGCCAGTACCTTAGGGACGGACAGAAAGTATGGCTACACCTTC. Protein sequence: CASTLGTDRKYGYTF.

The V gene is TRBV30, the J gene TRBJ1-4; possible D gene TRBD1, 5 bases. Trimming stripped 0 bases from V and 7 bases from J, with 9 bases between. This CDR3 spans 13 amino acids. The V gene's germline CDR1 is GTSNPN and CDR2 SVGIG (reference sequence). For the CDR3, the DNA is TGTGCCTGGAGTGTCGGGGGGGTTGAAAAACTGTTTTTT. Its protein product is CAWSVGGVEKLFF.

This rearrangement joins TRBV15 to TRBJ2-5, with D possibly matching TRBD1 (5 bases). V lost 3 bases and J 5 bases, leaving 13 bases between the germline ends. The CDR3 sequence is 14 residues long. Germline V gene data show CDR1 as LNHNV and CDR2 as YYDKDF (reference sequence). The CDR3 DNA is TGTGCCACCAGCAGCAAAGGGGTCGGGGAGACCCAGTACTTC. Translated: CATSSKGVGETQYF.

The rearrangement links TRBV13 to TRBJ2-5; D perhaps matches TRBD1 (5 bases). Germline CDR1 and CDR2: PRHDT and FYEKMQ (reference sequence). The V and J ends lost 1 base and 5 bases respectively, with 14 bases between them. CDR3 length: 15 residues. The CDR3 spells CASSLEVAGWETQYF. For the CDR3, the DNA is TGTGCCAGCAGCTTAGAAGTTGCAGGGTGGGAGACCCAGTACTTC.

This chain joins TRBV6-1 and TRBJ2-7; D remains ambiguous. The CDR3 totals 15 residues. Germline V gene lookup returns CDR1 MNHNS and CDR2 SASEGT. The V and J ends lost 1 base and 2 bases respectively, with 12 bases between them. The CDR3 here is CASSEGVVFPYEQYF. CDR3 bases: TGTGCCAGCAGTGAAGGGGTTGTGTTTCCCTACGAGCAGTACTTC.

The chain couples TRBV28 to TRBJ2-7, with a possible D match to TRBD1 (5 bases). CDR1 MDHEN and CDR2 SYDVKM come from the germline V gene. The CDR3 covers 14 residues. Trimming stripped 5 bases from V and 5 bases from J, with 16 bases between. The CDR3 loop reads CASSLPAPGNEQYF. In DNA, the CDR3 is TGTGCCAGCAGTCTCCCCGCCCCAGGGAACGAGCAGTACTTC.

J is TRBJ2-1 and V is TRBV28; 10 bases are a match to TRBD1. Germline V gene lookup returns CDR1 MDHEN and CDR2 SYDVKM. With V trimmed by 6 bases and J by 6 bases, 8 bases remained unmatched. The CDR3 has 15 amino acids. DNA for the CDR3: TGTGCCAGCAGGCGAGACAGGGGGCGCTTCAATGAGCAGTTCTTC. Residues: CASRRDRGRFNEQFF.

This clone has just one count. Written as DNA, the CDR3 is TGTGCCAGCAGCTCAGGGTGGCAGCCCCAGCATTTT. Its protein product is CASSSGWQPQHF. The rearrangement links TRBV2 to TRBJ1-5; TRBD1 is a possible D gene (5 bases). The CDR3 length is 12 residues. Trimming pared 6 bases from V and 7 bases from J, leaving 10 bases between. Germline CDR1 SNHLY, CDR2 FYNNEI.

The chain is built from TRBV7-3 and TRBJ2-2, with D possibly TRBD1 on 6 matching bases. Germline V gives CDR1 SGHTA, CDR2 FQGTGA. This CDR3 contains 15 residues. V lost 3 bases and J lost 3, with 11 bases in between. CDR3 DNA: TGTGCCAGCAGCTTTGGGGGCCCGGACACCGGGGAGCTGTTTTTT. Residues: CASSFGGPDTGELFF.

DNA for the CDR3: TGTGCCAGCAGCTTGGACAGGGTGGGGGCCATGAACACTGAAGCTTTCTTT. The encoded protein is CASSLDRVGAMNTEAFF. The J gene is TRBJ1-1, the V gene TRBV5-4; a possible D gene is TRBD1 (6 bases). The CDR3 spans 17 residues. Trimming cost V 0 bases and J 0 bases, with 15 bases left between them. The germline V gene encodes CDR1 SGHNT and CDR2 YYREEE (reference sequence).

The chain has TRBV6-5 and TRBJ2-5; TRBD2 might be the D (5 bases). The CDR3 has 15 amino acids. Germline values: CDR1 MNHEY, CDR2 SVGAGI. The V and J ends lost 8 bases and 1 base respectively, with 17 bases between them. The CDR3, as DNA: TGTGCCAGCTGCCTTGCGGGTACAGCCCAAGAGACCCAGTACTTC. Translating gives CASCLAGTAQETQYF.

The chain uses TRBV7-9 and TRBJ1-1; unclear D gene. Germline assignment: CDR1 SEHNR and CDR2 FQNEAQ (reference sequence). The CDR3 runs 14 residues. The V gene lost 0 bases and the J gene lost 2 bases, with 7 bases spanning the gap. The CDR3 coding sequence is TGTGCCAGCAGCTTAGCCCTCGAAAACACTGAAGCTTTCTTT. It encodes CASSLALENTEAFF.

This clone was recorded a few times. The V gene is TRBV5-6, the J gene TRBJ2-1, with D uncertain. CDR1 is SGHDT and CDR2 is YYEEEE in the germline V gene. This CDR3 region has 12 residues. V dropped 2 bases and J dropped 7 bases, with 7 bases sitting between them. The DNA for the CDR3 is TGTGCCAGCAGCTTTCAACCGAATGAGCAGTTCTTC. The encoded protein is CASSFQPNEQFF.

The V and J genes are TRBV5-6 and TRBJ1-1; the D gene is possibly TRBD1 (5 bases). The CDR3 runs to 12 residues. Trimming left V 3 bases short and J 11 bases short, with 14 bases between. Looked up from germline, CDR1 is SGHDT and CDR2 is YYEEEE. CDR3 protein: CASSSVGRGAFF. The DNA for the CDR3 is TGTGCCAGCAGCTCCGTCGGGCGGGGGGCTTTCTTT. Looking up the rest from reference TRBV5-6 and TRBJ1-1 gives the full variable domain: DAGVTQSPTHLIKTRGQQVTLRCSPKSGHDTVSWYQQALGQGPQFIFQYYEEEERQRGNFPDRFSGHQFPNYSSELNVNALLLGDSALYLCASSSVGRGAFFGQGTRLTVV.

V gene TRBV27 combines with J gene TRBJ2-7; TRBD1 is a possible D gene (6 bases). This CDR3 spans 14 amino acids. CDR1 and CDR2 (germline): MNHEY, SMNVEV (reference sequence). Trimming stripped 8 bases from V and 4 bases from J, with 18 bases between. CDR3 bases: TGTGCCAGCTCCTTCCAGGTGCAGGGGTACGAGCAGTACTTC. Protein product: CASSFQVQGYEQYF.

This clone appeared a single time. V usage is TRBV9 and J usage is TRBJ1-3; TRBD1 might be the D (5 bases). Germline V gene sequence: CDR1 SGDLS, CDR2 YYNGEE. V was clipped by 3 bases and J by 2 bases, with 9 bases between them. CDR3 length: 14 amino acids. The CDR3 here is CASSARVPGNTIYF. In DNA, the CDR3 is TGTGCCAGCAGCGCCAGGGTACCTGGAAACACCATATATTTT.

This clone was seen only once. The rearrangement links TRBV4-2 to TRBJ2-7; TRBD2 might be the D (7 bases). The CDR3 is 13 residues long. Germline assignment: CDR1 LGHNA and CDR2 YNFKEQ. The CDR3, as DNA: TGTGCTGCAAGGGGGGGCTCTCTATACGAGCAGTACTTC. This sequence encodes CAARGGSLYEQYF.